Listed below are T cell receptor beta chains from one sample, sequenced in a study of blood T cell repertoires in COVID-19. The assay was immunoSEQ multiplex PCR, and TCRdb's table has in-frame clones only and misses some. This sample has approximately 70,000 clones, with 80% to 85% found just once. Sequenced sample: peripheral blood. These receptors were collected from a woman over 75 with acute or convalescent COVID-19. Each CDR3 is given with its conserved first and last residue. Size tells how often a clone was seen (once, few, many) or the class of an expanded clone, and some rows leave it out.

v_call clone_size cdr3_aa
TRBV9 . CASSVASDYEQYF
TRBV7-8 . CASSLAAGQGNTEAFF
TRBV7-8 . CASSLVAGHSNYGYTF
TRBV18 . CASSPGQASYEQYF
TRBV5-1 . CASRGQSNTEAFF
TRBV30 . CAWSVDYYTGELFF
TRBV11-2 . CASSLGGGEVYGYTF
TRBV6-5 . CASSYSNFQANTEAFF
TRBV5-1 . CASSLSPGQSGNTIYF
TRBV2 . CASSEVDMNTEAFF
TRBV3-1/TRBV3-2 . CASSQALRGNQPQHF
TRBV5-1 . CASSLVGGVQTQYF
TRBV11-2 . CASSSDRRNTIYF
TRBV27 once CASRNSRATSSYNEQFF
TRBV5-1 . CASSLIGTTGEKLFF
TRBV30 . CAWNRRGTDTQYF
TRBV5-1 once CASSRGGGFITGELFF
TRBV19 . CASSSLQGAQNYGYTF
TRBV12-3/TRBV12-4 . CASSFGGGETQYF
TRBV15 . CATSSRTSGVYNEQFF
TRBV3-1/TRBV3-2 . CASSRRGADTQYF
TRBV6-5 . CASSYSSGGGAFF
TRBV6-5 . CASKGGFTEAFF
TRBV6-6 . CASSPGQGGGYTF
TRBV12-3/TRBV12-4 . CASSFGGGYTF
TRBV6-1 . CASSEGTLDEKLFF
TRBV11-3 . CASSPNMNTEAFF
TRBV11-3 . CASSPRTGANVLTF
TRBV5-1 . CASTRTGGRETQYF
TRBV5-6 once CASRRRQGLANTEAFF
TRBV19 . CASSNTGQIYEQYF
TRBV7-8 . CASSLVGGSSGNTIYF
TRBV7-8 . CASSLTSGGANEQFF
TRBV5-1 . CASSSLSGIEQYF
TRBV19 . CASSDRGPDEKLFF
TRBV19 . CASNVARGQPQHF
TRBV5-1 . CASSLQGAGDTQYF
TRBV7-9 . CASTLGLIQETQYF
TRBV5-4 . CASSFDRFQETQYF
TRBV4-1 . CASSEGRGYSNQPQHF
TRBV3-1/TRBV3-2 . CASNRQGFTEAFF
TRBV10-3 . CAISGGQGYQPQHF
TRBV29-1 . CSVVRGDNQPQHF
TRBV6-5 . CASSRGHPNYGYTF
TRBV6-1 . CASSEKGGGIGTDTQYF
TRBV5-1 . CASSLQGEHEQYF
TRBV5-1 . CASSKLQGFHNEQYF
TRBV18 few CASSPVTGLRETQYF
TRBV10-1 . CASSESSQGARSPLHF
TRBV2 . CASNLGRNYGYTF
TRBV30 . CAWGRDRNNEQFF
TRBV5-1 . CASSPDSSGNTIYF
TRBV5-1 . CASSLGGRTGSGDTQYF
TRBV15 . CATSSTSGGGGETQYF
TRBV7-2 . CASSPNRGGQETQYF
TRBV6-1 . CASMSPNSYEQYF
TRBV6-2/TRBV6-3 . CASSYDRGNTEAFF
TRBV7-9 . CASSLEGGASHEQYF